This T cell receptor (beta chain) was sequenced in a study of regulatory T cells in long-lasting Graves disease. Across the study: Graves' patients with a new diagnosis had received antithyroid drugs under 3 months. Study-wide results and limits: The study found persistent patients shared more public clonotypes (2,741) than new patients (approximately 970).

CDR3-region Arm-PCR and iRepertoire HTBI primers produced the TCR beta libraries. TCRdb ran MiXCR on the multiplex PCR reads and lists one entry per CDR3 protein. The profile shows approximately 540,000 distinct CDR3 sequences, approximately 12% of them singletons. V was trimmed by 2 bases and J by 3 bases, leaving 5 bases between them. The CDR3 runs 13 residues. Germline assignment: CDR1 LNHDA and CDR2 SQIVND (reference sequence). Time point reported: newly diagnosed GD, antithyroid drugs for less than 3 months. Extracted PBMC RNA gave rise to the TCR library. As for this clonotype: Its antigen remains unidentified.

Separately, the same data were catalogued under a study of T cells in Graves' hyperthyroidism and ophthalmopathy.

The sequence came from a woman between 25 and 40 years old with Graves disease. The chain uses TRBV19 and TRBJ2-1; D unclear. This material consisted of peripheral blood mononuclear cells (PBMCs), taken at new diagnosis, from a patient treated with antithyroid drugs. This CDR3 is CASSISDYNEQFF. The CDR3 region has the DNA TGTGCCAGTAGTATATCTGACTACAATGAGCAGTTCTTC. The variable domain in full, completed from reference TRBV19 and TRBJ2-1, reads DGGITQSPKYLFRKEGQNVTLSCEQNLNHDAMYWYRQDPGQGLRLIYYSQIVNDFQKGDIAEGYSVSREKKESFPLTVTSAQKNPTAFYLCASSISDYNEQFFGPGTRLTVL.